The text below deals with one T cell receptor beta chain. Its antigen remains unidentified. The sample has other DNA sequences that encode this CDR3 too. Germline CDR1 reads KGHDR; CDR2 reads SFDVKD. The trim removed 3 bases at V and 4 bases at J, leaving 3 bases unmatched. This CDR3 has 15 amino acids. This entry is derived from a study of T cell responses to AZD1222 COVID-19 vaccine. Using immunoSEQ multiplex PCR, the repertoire was profiled, and TCRdb retains in-frame clones only, with some absent. Among 150,000 or so clones listed, around 88% were seen once. Findings and limits, study-wide: Close to half of spike-specific TCRs reportedly recognize unmutated variant regions.

The source was peripheral blood, collected on day 0 of MenACWY control vaccination. The sequence was obtained from an adult in good health. The chain carries TRBV24-1 and TRBJ2-3, with 10 bases aligning to TRBD1. CDR3 bases: TGTGCCACCAGTGATCCGGGACAGGGGTCAGATACGCAGTATTTT. It translates to CATSDPGQGSDTQYF.